This T cell receptor (beta chain) comes out of a study of patients and donors after allogeneic stem cell transplantation. TCRdb redid the calling of the RT-PCR reads with MiXCR, one entry per CDR3 protein. Among about 960,000 distinct CDR3 sequences listed, under 20% were seen once. The CDR3 consists of 13 residues. CDR1 DFQATT and CDR2 SNEGSKA come from the germline V gene (reference sequence). V shed 4 bases and J 5 bases; nucleotides not matched to a gene: 3. The J gene is TRBJ2-2, the V gene TRBV20-1, with 8 bases identical to TRBD2. Sequenced: blood, either unsorted or a sorted T cell fraction (not recorded which). The TCR originated in a human donor who was either an allogeneic HSCT recipient or a stem cell or donor lymphocyte infusion donor (not recorded which). It is not recorded whose cells these are; they may come from a transplant donor. The CDR3 DNA is TGCAGTGCTACGAAGCGGGAGACCGGGGAGCTGTTTTTT. Amino acids: CSATKRETGELFF.